This TCR beta chain was found in a study of lymphopenia after photon versus proton radiotherapy (dated by TCRdb to the late 2010s). As for the study more broadly: In patients with gastrointestinal tumors who developed high-grade lymphopenia, the study compared the immunological effects of photon radiation therapy with those of proton radiation therapy. The roughly 21 patients in the cohort had gastrointestinal tumors, were treated with either photon or proton therapy, and subsequently developed lymphopenia. The goal of the study was to describe how the two radiation modalities differ in their effects on the immune system. General findings and caveats noted by the study authors: After the lymphocyte count nadir, photon-treated repertoires showed oligoclonal expansion, especially of CD8+ Temra cells, which drove the drop in diversity. Among patients across the cohort who died, overall survival time showed an inverse correlation with a larger post-nadir drop in TCR diversity. During treatment, patients who received proton therapy stayed relatively stable, whereas patients who received photon therapy lost naive T cells and TCR diversity and gained effector/memory populations. The authors looked at the survival association only in patients who died, and they framed better survival with proton therapy as a possibility rather than a demonstrated result.

Inclusive of the bounding cysteine and phenylalanine, the CDR3 is 13 residues long. Only the CDR3 DNA stays, 39 bases, in frame from base 1. The germline V gene supplies CDR1 MNHNS and CDR2 SASEGT. Clipping removes 7 bases from V and 4 bases from J, with 7 as the unmatched junction base count. Library preparation employed the immunoSEQ multiplex PCR assay. Alongside multiparametric flow cytometry, deep sequencing of rearranged TCR beta loci was used to profile the T cell repertoires. TCRdb limited this immuneACCESS table to in-frame rearrangements with V and J called. A share of clones is missing; checked studies link under half to unresolved V genes, and the rest is unexplained. The sample data list around 30,000 clones, and about 91% of these were observed just once. About 6.6% of the sample is held by the ten biggest clonotypes. On this clone: Its antigen remains undetermined. No base quality values were provided; no much bigger clone lies one nucleotide off.

The TCR originated in a woman in her seventies with pancreatic cancer. Some clones in this sample may be carry-over from other donors' samples. The chain couples TRBV6-1 to TRBJ2-7, with 7 bases aligning to TRBD2. This specimen was peripheral blood, taken from a patient treated with proton-based radiotherapy. The DNA sequence is as follows: TGTGCCAGCAACCTAGCGGATATTTACGAGCAGTACTTC. Translated, this is CASNLADIYEQYF.